The source of this T cell receptor (beta chain) is a study of T cell changes during pregnancy in multiple sclerosis. Germline CDR1 is MNHEY and CDR2 is SMNVEV (reference sequence). Trimming shortened V by 3 bases and J by 7 bases, and 13 bases separated the two germline ends. This CDR3 comprises 14 residues. The protocol was immunoSEQ multiplex PCR, while the TCRdb copy is restricted to in-frame clones and leaves out a portion. In the table there are about 20,000 clones, about 85% of which are singletons. The chain has TRBV27 and TRBJ1-5; unclear D gene. The sample was CD8+ T cells from peripheral blood mononuclear cells, taken after pregnancy. The source is a female donor in good health, enrolled as a control in a pregnancy study. CDR3 in amino acids: CASSFFGDQQPQHF. The DNA for the CDR3 is TGTGCCAGCAGTTTTTTCGGGGATCAGCAGCCCCAGCATTTT.